This T cell receptor beta chain was identified in a study of CD8+CD57+ T cells in acquired aplastic anemia. Study details: The mean DNA yield obtained from sorted CD4+ and CD8+ cells came to roughly 3 ug. Reads per healthy sample averaged around 9.9 million (CD4+) and 11 million to 13 million (CD8+).

CDR3 size: 15 residues. Germline V gene lookup returns CDR1 SQVTM and CDR2 ANQGSEA. V was clipped by 7 bases and J by 3 bases; unmatched bases: 13. The study, taken as a whole, reports: The study identified twenty-nine CD8+ CDR3 sequences shared by patients and controls.

A word on this clonotype: Its antigen is not known.

Template material for TCR beta VDJ and CDR3 profiling consisted of genomic DNA. A single record per CDR3 protein comes from TCRdb applying MiXCR to the reads. The table has some 120,000 distinct CDR3 sequences, more than 40% seen once. The sequencing sample was made of sorted CD4+, CD8+, or CD8+CD57+ T cells (not recorded which) from PBMCs. V and J are TRBV29-1 and TRBJ2-3; TRBD1 agrees at 7 bases. This receptor was identified in a human donor in good health, serving as a control. The CDR3 DNA is TGCAGCGCCAGACAGGGCCTTCATAGGACAGATACGCAGTATTTT. Protein: CSARQGLHRTDTQYF.